What follows describes a single TCR beta chain. The data were obtained in a study of blood T cell repertoires in COVID-19. TCRdb's copy holds only in-frame clones and misses some; the assay was immunoSEQ multiplex PCR. The repertoire holds approximately 46,000 clones, under 85% seen once, with 10% to 15% in the top ten. Trimming pared 0 bases from V and 11 bases from J, leaving 11 bases between. The V gene's germline CDR1 is LGHDT and CDR2 YNNKEL (reference sequence). This CDR3 region has 14 residues. The chain carries TRBV3-1 (or the pseudogene TRBV3-2) and TRBJ1-6; unclear D gene. Sequenced input: peripheral blood. This sequence originates from a human donor in a cohort sampled during active COVID-19. The CDR3: CASSQESRGTPLHF. In DNA, the CDR3 is TGTGCCAGCAGCCAAGAGTCCCGGGGAACACCCCTCCACTTT.